This T cell receptor (beta chain) was profiled in a study of metastatic and nonmetastatic thyroid tumors. Study background: Samples came from malignant and benign thyroid patients, and repertoires were compared across blood and tumor or nodule tissue.

The germline CDR1 and CDR2 sequences are SEHNR and FQNEAQ (reference sequence). The CDR3 is 15 amino acids. In the study's own analysis: Clinicopathological groups supplied CDR3 differences that were used to build a distant-metastasis classifier for papillary thyroid cancer. TCRdb ran MiXCR on the PCR reads. The V and J calls and clone size are TCRdb's, not the authors'. The data contain about 27,000 clones, 10% to 15% of them singletons. Patients had received no treatment of any kind before thyroid surgery. This clone was detected many times. Its antigen is unidentified. Relative to the germline gene, one junction end is altered; a read error may explain this. Study findings and constraints: A significant increase in TCR beta diversity was reportedly seen in malignant thyroid tumors relative to benign nodules, in blood and tumor.

The chain employs TRBV7-9 and TRBJ1-4; D might be TRBD1 (5 bases). This clonotype was obtained from a female donor with papillary thyroid cancer or a benign thyroid nodule (not recorded which). Some clones in this sample may be carry-over from other donors' samples. The sequenced sample consisted of blood. The CDR3 DNA is TGTGCCAGCAGCTTGGGGAGGGGTGGCCCTGAACAACTGTTTTTT. Its protein product is CASSLGRGGPEQLFF.